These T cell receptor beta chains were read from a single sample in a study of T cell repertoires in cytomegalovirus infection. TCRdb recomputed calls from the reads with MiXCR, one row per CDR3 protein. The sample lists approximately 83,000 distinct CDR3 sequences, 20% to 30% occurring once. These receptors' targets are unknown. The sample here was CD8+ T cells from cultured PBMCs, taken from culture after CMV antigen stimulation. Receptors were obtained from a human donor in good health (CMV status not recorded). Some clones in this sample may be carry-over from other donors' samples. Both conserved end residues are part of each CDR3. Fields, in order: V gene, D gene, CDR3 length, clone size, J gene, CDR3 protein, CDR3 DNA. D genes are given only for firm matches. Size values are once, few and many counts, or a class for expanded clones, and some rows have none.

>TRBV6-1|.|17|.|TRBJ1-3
CASRITSWESSGNTIYF
TGTGCCAGCAGAATTACGTCCTGGGAGAGCTCTGGAAACACCATATATTTT
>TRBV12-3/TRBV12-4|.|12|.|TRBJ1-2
CASSLFGDGYTF
TGTGCCAGCAGTTTATTCGGGGATGGCTACACCTTC
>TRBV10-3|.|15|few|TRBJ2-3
CAISESEGPTDTQYF
TGTGCCATCAGTGAGTCAGAGGGACCCACAGATACGCAGTATTTT
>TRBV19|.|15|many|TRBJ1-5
CASSGSDRPYQPQHF
TGTGCCAGTAGTGGTAGTGACAGGCCTTATCAGCCCCAGCATTTT
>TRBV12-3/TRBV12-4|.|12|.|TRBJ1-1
CASRTGNTEAFF
TGTGCCAGCAGAACAGGGAACACTGAAGCTTTCTTT
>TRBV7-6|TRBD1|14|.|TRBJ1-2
CASSSFDRVGGYTF
TGTGCCAGCAGCTCCTTCGACAGGGTCGGTGGCTACACCTTC
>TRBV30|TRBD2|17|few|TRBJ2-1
CAWSPLQLAGVRNEQFF
TGTGCCTGGAGTCCCCTCCAACTAGCGGGAGTCCGCAATGAGCAGTTCTTC
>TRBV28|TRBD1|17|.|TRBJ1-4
CASTTGTGGARNEKLFF
TGTGCCAGCACCACAGGGACAGGGGGCGCGAGGAATGAAAAACTGTTTTTT
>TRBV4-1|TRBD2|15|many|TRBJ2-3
CATSILAGVADTQYF
TGCGCCACCTCGATACTAGCGGGAGTCGCAGATACGCAGTATTTT
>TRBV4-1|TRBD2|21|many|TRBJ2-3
CASSQDLRWLAGVLHTDTQYF
TGCGCCAGCAGCCAAGATCTTAGGTGGCTAGCGGGAGTTCTCCACACAGATACGCAGTATTTT
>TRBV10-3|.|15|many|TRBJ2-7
CAISELGDEVYEQYF
TGTGCCATCAGTGAATTGGGCGACGAGGTCTACGAGCAGTACTTC
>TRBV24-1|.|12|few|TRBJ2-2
CATSAAAGELFF
TGTGCCACCAGTGCCGCGGCCGGGGAGCTGTTTTTT
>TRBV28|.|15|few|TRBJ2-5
CASRSEDRRGETQYF
TGTGCCAGCAGATCCGAGGACAGGAGGGGAGAGACCCAGTACTTC
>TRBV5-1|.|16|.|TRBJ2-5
CASSSQTGTDLGTQYF
TGCGCCAGCAGCTCACAGACAGGGACTGATCTTGGGACCCAGTACTTC
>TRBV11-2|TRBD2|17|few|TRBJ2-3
CASSLWLAGGSTDTQYF
TGTGCCAGCAGCTTATGGCTAGCGGGAGGAAGCACAGATACGCAGTATTTT